The 10 T cell receptor beta chains below were found in one sample sequenced in a study of blood T cell repertoires in COVID-19. The method was immunoSEQ multiplex PCR; TCRdb's version includes in-frame clones alone and lacks a portion of them. The table shows 360,000 or so clones, with 89% occurring only once. The specimen sequenced was peripheral blood. The origin of the receptors is an older woman with COVID-19, enrolled during active disease.

The chain carries TRBV19 and TRBJ1-1, with D unclear. The CDR3 has 13 amino acids. The germline CDR1 and CDR2 sequences are LNHDA and SQIVND (reference sequence). V was pared by 9 bases and J by 0 bases, with 11 bases between. CDR3 bases: TGTGCCAGCCGCGACACCCTGAACACTGAAGCTTTCTTT. This sequence encodes CASRDTLNTEAFF. The complete variable domain, with remaining parts taken from reference TRBV19 and TRBJ1-1, reads DGGITQSPKYLFRKEGQNVTLSCEQNLNHDAMYWYRQDPGQGLRLIYYSQIVNDFQKGDIAEGYSVSREKKESFPLTVTSAQKNPTAFYLCASRDTLNTEAFFGQGTRLTVV.

This chain links TRBV5-1 with TRBJ1-1; possible D gene TRBD1, 6 bases. The germline CDR1 and CDR2 sequences are SGHRS and YFSETQ. V lost 2 bases and J 2 bases, leaving 10 bases between the germline ends. This CDR3 spans 14 amino acids. The CDR3 protein is CASSFGQTNTEAFF. CDR3 coding DNA: TGCGCCAGCAGCTTCGGACAGACCAACACTGAAGCTTTCTTT.

This chain connects TRBV19 to TRBJ2-2; 9 bases are shared with TRBD2. The germline V gene encodes CDR1 LNHDA and CDR2 SQIVND (reference sequence). V trimming: 5 bases; J trimming: 5 bases; junction bases outside the gene matches: 3. This CDR3 has 14 residues. The CDR3 protein is CASSWTSVTGELFF. The CDR3 region has the DNA TGTGCCAGTAGTTGGACTAGCGTAACCGGGGAGCTGTTTTTT.

This chain connects TRBV7-9 to TRBJ1-1, with unresolved D. The V end lost 5 bases, the J end lost 1 base, and 8 bases lay between the germline ends. The germline gives CDR1 SEHNR, CDR2 FQNEAQ (reference sequence). CDR3 size: 13 residues. CDR3 bases: TGTGCCAGCAGCAGACAAGCGAACACTGAAGCTTTCTTT. Encoded protein: CASSRQANTEAFF.

The V and J genes are TRBV5-1 and TRBJ2-1, with TRBD2 identical over 10 bases. J gave up 8 bases and V 5 bases, and 7 bases lay outside the gene matches. The CDR3 has 14 residues. CDR1 and CDR2 from the germline V gene are SGHRS and YFSETQ. The CDR3 DNA reads as TGCGCCAGCAGTTCTAGCGGGGGCTGGGATGAGCAGTTCTTC. Amino acid sequence: CASSSSGGWDEQFF.

The chain carries TRBV18 and TRBJ1-2; 9 positions agree with TRBD1. Germline lookup yields CDR1 KGHSH and CDR2 LQKENI. The V gene end was trimmed by 0 bases and the J gene end by 4 bases; junction bases not matched to a gene: 3. The CDR3 totals 15 residues. CDR3 protein: CASSPPGQGVYGYTF. The CDR3 DNA reads TGTGCCAGCTCACCACCGGGACAGGGAGTCTATGGCTACACCTTC. Complete variable domain (other parts from reference TRBV18 and TRBJ1-2): NAGVMQNPRHLVRRRGQEARLRCSPMKGHSHVYWYRQLPEEGLKFMVYLQKENIIDESGMPKERFSAEFPKEGPSILRIQQVVRGDSAAYFCASSPPGQGVYGYTFGSGTRLTVV.

The rearrangement links TRBV10-3 to TRBJ1-5, with D tentatively TRBD1 (6 bases). This CDR3 is 13 amino acids long. Trimming pared 4 bases from V and 4 bases from J, leaving 8 bases between. CDR1 is ENHRY, CDR2 SYGVKD, per germline. This chain's CDR3 is CAISVTGNQPQHF. As DNA, the CDR3 is TGTGCCATCAGTGTAACAGGGAATCAGCCCCAGCATTTT.

This clone was seen only a few times. The CDR3 region is CASTYRDSNQPQHF. The CDR3 nucleotides are TGTGCCAGTACCTACAGGGATAGCAATCAGCCCCAGCATTTT. The chain recombines TRBV6-5 with TRBJ1-5; D possibly corresponds to TRBD1 (6 bases). V was pared by 9 bases and J by 0 bases, with 12 bases between. The CDR3 is made up of 14 amino acids. Germline V gene data show CDR1 as MNHEY and CDR2 as SVGAGI.

The chain uses TRBV2 and TRBJ1-1; 7 positions agree with TRBD1. V dropped 2 bases and J dropped 7; count of bases not matched to a gene: 10. Germline CDR1 and CDR2: SNHLY and FYNNEI. The CDR3 extends over 15 amino acids. The CDR3 protein is CASSELWGQLNEAFF. In DNA form, the CDR3 reads TGTGCCAGCAGTGAACTATGGGGACAGCTAAATGAAGCTTTCTTT.

The chain is built from TRBV14 and TRBJ1-2, with D maybe TRBD1 (5 bases). The V gene lost 5 bases and the J gene lost 6 bases, with 16 bases spanning the gap. The CDR3 extends over 14 amino acids. Per the germline V gene, CDR1 is SGHDN and CDR2 is FVKESK. The CDR3 here is CASSTSDRLHGYTF. The CDR3 coding sequence is TGTGCCAGCAGCACCTCCGACAGACTGCATGGCTACACCTTC.